Below, 10 T cell receptor beta chains from the same sample are listed, as sequenced in a study of low-dose radiotherapy and immunotherapy resistance in tumors. The time point is: before trial treatment. First-strand cDNA used TRAV- and TRBV-specific primers, covering alpha and beta chains. TCRs were amplified for roughly 20 PCR cycles with a constant-region primer and V-primer adapter. One entry per CDR3 protein results from TCRdb running MiXCR on the reads. The sample holds nearly 95,000 distinct CDR3 sequences, under 10% seen once. The sequencing used PBMCs, collected before treatment. The receptors were sampled from a male donor with prostate cancer.

At least ten counts were recorded for this clonotype. The chain carries TRBV3-1 and TRBJ2-7; the D gene could be TRBD1 or TRBD2 (5 bases each). The CDR3 consists of 14 residues. Trimming pared 5 bases from V and 1 base from J, leaving 12 bases between. Looked up from germline, CDR1 is LGHDT and CDR2 is YNNKEL (reference sequence). CDR3 in amino acids: CASSLSGGSYEQYF. The CDR3 DNA follows: TGTGCCAGCAGCTTGAGTGGGGGTTCCTACGAGCAGTACTTC.

This clonotype was seen many times. The chain uses TRBV5-1 and TRBJ2-2; D may be TRBD1 or TRBD2 (5 bases each). The CDR3 has 14 residues. V lost 3 bases to trimming and J lost 5 bases, with 11 bases between them. Germline lookup yields CDR1 SGHRS and CDR2 YFSETQ. The chain's CDR3 is CASSSGPNTGELFF. CDR3 nucleotides: TGCGCCAGCAGCTCGGGACCTAATACCGGGGAGCTGTTTTTT.

This clonotype has just a few counts. This chain uses TRBV10-3 with TRBJ1-1; weak D call: TRBD1 (5 bases). Between the trimmed V and J ends, which lost 6 bases and 8 bases, there was a span of 13 bases. CDR1 is ENHRY, CDR2 SYGVKD, per germline. The CDR3 spans 12 residues. The CDR3 region has the DNA TGTGCCATCAGGGGGGAGAGGGAGGAAGCTTTCTTT. Protein: CAIRGEREEAFF.

This clonotype was seen many times. This chain connects TRBV29-1 to TRBJ2-7, with TRBD1 as a possible D gene (6 bases). With 5 bases removed from V and 3 bases from J, the gap between germline ends came to 14 bases. The CDR3 has 13 residues. Looked up from germline, CDR1 is SQVTM and CDR2 is ANQGSEA. The CDR3: CSVLSQGHYEQYF. The CDR3 DNA follows: TGCAGCGTTCTAAGTCAGGGACACTACGAGCAGTACTTC.

Many counts were recorded for this clonotype. The chain couples TRBV7-2 to TRBJ2-6, with D hard to call. V was shortened by 0 bases and J by 2 bases, with 2 bases between the two germline ends. Germline CDR1 and CDR2: SGHTA and FQGNSA. The CDR3 sequence is 14 residues long. The CDR3 bases are TGTGCCAGCAGCTTAGCGACTGGGGCCAACGTCCTGACTTTC. The encoded protein is CASSLATGANVLTF.

This clonotype was observed at least ten times. The genes are TRBV7-2 and TRBJ1-1, with TRBD1 matching over 9 bases. Germline V lookup: CDR1 SGHTA, CDR2 FQGNSA. Germline trimming cut 4 bases from V and 5 bases from J; bases unmatched to any gene: 8. This CDR3 comprises 15 residues. The chain's CDR3 is CASSSITGGPTEAFF. In DNA, the CDR3 is TGTGCCAGCAGCTCCATCACAGGGGGCCCAACTGAAGCTTTCTTT. Based on the CDR3 plus reference TRBV7-2 and TRBJ1-1, the full variable domain is GAGVSQSPSNKVTEKGKDVELRCDPISGHTALYWYRQSLGQGLEFLIYFQGNSAPDKSGLPSDRFSAERTGGSVSTLTIQRTQQEDSAVYLCASSSITGGPTEAFFGQGTRLTVV.

This clonotype was observed a single time. A far bigger clonotype differs at one base, so this is likely a read error. The V call is TRBV4-3, the J call TRBJ2-1; 9 nucleotides match TRBD2. CDR1 and CDR2 from the germline V gene are LGHNA and YSLEER. This CDR3 has 17 residues. Trimming took 4 bases from V and 10 from J; bases not matched to a gene: 17. The CDR3 here is CASSPGASGKTAYEQFF. CDR3 bases: TGCGCCAGCAGCCCGGGCGCTAGCGGGAAGACCGCCTACGAGCAGTTCTTC.

In nucleotides, the CDR3 is TGTGCCAGTCTAATAGCGGGAGGGAACAATGAGCAGTTCTTC. This encodes CASLIAGGNNEQFF. The chain joins TRBV28 to TRBJ2-1, with 11 bases that match TRBD2. Germline CDR1 reads MDHEN; CDR2 reads SYDVKM. Germline trimming cut 9 bases from V and 5 bases from J; bases unmatched to any gene: 6. The CDR3 totals 14 residues.

This clonotype was detected many times. Compared with germline, one end of the junction differs, possibly owing to a read error. The chain combines TRBV5-5 with TRBJ2-3, with D possibly TRBD2 on 5 matching bases. This CDR3 has 16 amino acids. CDR1 is SGHKS, CDR2 YYEKEE, per germline (reference sequence). The DNA for the CDR3 is TGTGCCAGCAGCTTGTGGGGAGAGGTGGGCACAAATACGCAGTATTTT. Amino acids: CASSLWGEVGTNTQYF.

Ten or more counts support this clonotype. The chain joins TRBV23-1 to TRBJ1-5; 9 nucleotides align to TRBD1. TRBV23-1 counts as an open reading frame of uncertain function. After removal of 3 bases from V and 3 bases from J, the junction contained 3 bases not matched to a gene. The CDR3 is 15 amino acids. The CDR3 here is CASSHRDRDNQPQHF. CDR3 sequence (DNA): TGCGCCAGCAGTCACCGGGACAGGGACAATCAGCCCCAGCATTTT.